This passage covers 2 T cell receptor beta chains from one sample sequenced in a study of blood T cells in healthy people across ages. A second PCR, run for about 6 to 11 cycles, used a sample-barcoded 5' primer plus a J-beta primer mix. Using its own MiXCR run on the 5' RACE reads, TCRdb lists one record per CDR3 protein. Here the sample spans about 1,600,000 distinct CDR3 sequences, approximately 40% being singletons. Sequencing was done on a sample of blood. The origin of the receptors is a woman under 30 in good health.

The chain recombines TRBV7-8 with TRBJ1-1; 7 nucleotides align to TRBD1. There are 16 residues in the CDR3. The V gene end was trimmed by 3 bases and the J gene end by 4 bases; junction bases not matched to a gene: 11. Germline CDR1 SGHVS, CDR2 FQNEAQ. As DNA, the CDR3 is TGTGCCAGCAGCTTGGCTCGACAGGGTGGTAGCACTGAAGCTTTCTTT. Amino acids: CASSLARQGGSTEAFF. Looking up the rest from reference TRBV7-8 and TRBJ1-1 gives the full variable domain: GAGVSQSPRYKVAKRGQDVALRCDPISGHVSLFWYQQALGQGPEFLTYFQNEAQLDKSGLPSDRFFAERPEGSVSTLKIQRTQQEDSAVYLCASSLARQGGSTEAFFGQGTRLTVV.

The V and J genes are TRBV20-1 and TRBJ2-3, with D tentatively TRBD1 (6 bases). The CDR3 covers 13 residues. Trimming pared 0 bases from V and 6 bases from J, leaving 10 bases between. Per the germline V gene, CDR1 is DFQATT and CDR2 is SNEGSKA (reference sequence). CDR3 nucleotides: TGCAGTGCTAGAGAAGGGGGATGGGATACGCAGTATTTT. Amino acids: CSAREGGWDTQYF.